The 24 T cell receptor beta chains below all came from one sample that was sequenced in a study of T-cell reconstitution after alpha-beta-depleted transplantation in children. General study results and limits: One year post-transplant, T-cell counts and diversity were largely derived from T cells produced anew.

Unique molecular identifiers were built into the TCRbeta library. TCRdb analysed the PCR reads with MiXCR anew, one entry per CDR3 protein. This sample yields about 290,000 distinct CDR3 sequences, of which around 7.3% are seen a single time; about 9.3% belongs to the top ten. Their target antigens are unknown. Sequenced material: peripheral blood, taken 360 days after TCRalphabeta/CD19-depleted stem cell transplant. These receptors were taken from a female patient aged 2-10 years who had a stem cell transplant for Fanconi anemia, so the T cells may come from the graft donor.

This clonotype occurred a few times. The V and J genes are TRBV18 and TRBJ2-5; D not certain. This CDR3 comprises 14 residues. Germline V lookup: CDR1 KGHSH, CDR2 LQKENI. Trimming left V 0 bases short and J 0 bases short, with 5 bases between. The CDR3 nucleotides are TGTGCCAGCTCACCACCGAAGTACCAAGAGACCCAGTACTTC. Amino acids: CASSPPKYQETQYF.

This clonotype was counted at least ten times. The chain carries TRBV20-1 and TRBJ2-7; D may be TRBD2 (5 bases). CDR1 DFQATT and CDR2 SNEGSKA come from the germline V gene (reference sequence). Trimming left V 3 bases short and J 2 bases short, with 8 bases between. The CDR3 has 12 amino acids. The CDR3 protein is CSASGNPYEQYF. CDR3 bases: TGCAGTGCTAGCGGGAACCCCTACGAGCAGTACTTC.

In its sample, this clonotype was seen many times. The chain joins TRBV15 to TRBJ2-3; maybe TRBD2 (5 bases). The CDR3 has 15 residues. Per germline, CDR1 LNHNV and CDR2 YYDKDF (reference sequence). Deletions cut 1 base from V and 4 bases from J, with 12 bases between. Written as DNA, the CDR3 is TGTGCCACCAGCAGAGTTGGACTCATGGCAGATACGCAGTATTTT. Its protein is CATSRVGLMADTQYF.

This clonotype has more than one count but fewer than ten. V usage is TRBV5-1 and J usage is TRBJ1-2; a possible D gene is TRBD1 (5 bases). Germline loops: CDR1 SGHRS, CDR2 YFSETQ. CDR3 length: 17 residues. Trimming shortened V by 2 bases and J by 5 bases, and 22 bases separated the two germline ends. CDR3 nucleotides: TGCGCCAGCAGCTTCTCCCCCGCTCCGACAGTGAGATATGGCTACACCTTC. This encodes CASSFSPAPTVRYGYTF.

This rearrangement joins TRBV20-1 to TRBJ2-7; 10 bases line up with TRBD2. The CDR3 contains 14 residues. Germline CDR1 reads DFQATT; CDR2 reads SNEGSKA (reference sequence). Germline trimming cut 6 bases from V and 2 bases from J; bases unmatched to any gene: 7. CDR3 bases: TGCAGTGCGAAGGGACTAGCGCTAACCTACGAGCAGTACTTC. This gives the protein CSAKGLALTYEQYF.

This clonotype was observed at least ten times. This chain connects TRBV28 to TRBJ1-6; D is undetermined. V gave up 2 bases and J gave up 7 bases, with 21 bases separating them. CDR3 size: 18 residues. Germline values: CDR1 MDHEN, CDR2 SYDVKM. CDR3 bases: TGTGCCAGCAGTTTAGGAGGTTTTGGGTCAGAGGAAAATTCACCCCTCCACTTT. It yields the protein CASSLGGFGSEENSPLHF. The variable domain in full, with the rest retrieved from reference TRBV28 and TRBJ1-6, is DVKVTQSSRYLVKRTGEKVFLECVQDMDHENMFWYRQDPGLGLRLIYFSYDVKMKEKGDIPEGYSVSREKKERFSLILESASTNQTSMYLCASSLGGFGSEENSPLHFGNGTRLTVT.

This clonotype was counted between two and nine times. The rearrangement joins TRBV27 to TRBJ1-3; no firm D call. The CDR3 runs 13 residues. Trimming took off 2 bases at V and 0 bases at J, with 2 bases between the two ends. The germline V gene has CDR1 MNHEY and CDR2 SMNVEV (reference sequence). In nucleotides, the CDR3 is TGTGCCAGCAGTTTAACCTCTGGAAACACCATATATTTT. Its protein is CASSLTSGNTIYF.

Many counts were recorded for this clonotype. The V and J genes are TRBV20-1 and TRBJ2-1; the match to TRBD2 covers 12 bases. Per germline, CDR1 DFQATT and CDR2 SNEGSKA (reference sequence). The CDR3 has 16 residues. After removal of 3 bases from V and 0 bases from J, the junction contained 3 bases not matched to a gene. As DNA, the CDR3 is TGCAGTGCTAGGACTAGCGGGGGCAGCTCCTACAATGAGCAGTTCTTC. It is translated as CSARTSGGSSYNEQFF.

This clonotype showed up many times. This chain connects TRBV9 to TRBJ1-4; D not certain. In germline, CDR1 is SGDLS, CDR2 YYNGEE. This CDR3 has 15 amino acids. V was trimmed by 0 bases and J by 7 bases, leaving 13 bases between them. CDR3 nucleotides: TGTGCCAGCAGCGTAGACACCGGATTAAGTGAAAAACTGTTTTTT. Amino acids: CASSVDTGLSEKLFF.

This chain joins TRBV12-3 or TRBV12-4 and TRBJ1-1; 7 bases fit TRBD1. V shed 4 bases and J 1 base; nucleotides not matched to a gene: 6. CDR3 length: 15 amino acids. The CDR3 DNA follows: TGTGCCAGCAGTTCCAGACAGGGACGGAACACTGAAGCTTTCTTT. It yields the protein CASSSRQGRNTEAFF.

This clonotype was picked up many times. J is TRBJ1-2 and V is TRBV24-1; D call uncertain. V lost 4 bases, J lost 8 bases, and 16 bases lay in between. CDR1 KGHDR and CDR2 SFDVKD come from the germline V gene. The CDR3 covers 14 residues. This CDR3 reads CATSDTLQTAGYTF. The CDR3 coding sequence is TGTGCCACCAGTGACACCCTGCAGACCGCAGGCTACACCTTC.

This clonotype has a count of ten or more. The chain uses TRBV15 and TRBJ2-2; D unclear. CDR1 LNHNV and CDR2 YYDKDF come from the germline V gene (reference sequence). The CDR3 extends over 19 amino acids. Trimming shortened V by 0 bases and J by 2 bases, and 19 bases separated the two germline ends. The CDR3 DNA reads TGTGCCACCAGCAGAGATCTGCTAGAGCGACAACTTAACACCGGGGAGCTGTTTTTT. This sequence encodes CATSRDLLERQLNTGELFF.

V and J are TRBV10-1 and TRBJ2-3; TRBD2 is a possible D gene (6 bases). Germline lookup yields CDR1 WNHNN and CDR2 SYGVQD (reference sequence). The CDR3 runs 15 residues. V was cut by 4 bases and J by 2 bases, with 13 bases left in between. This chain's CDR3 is CASSVLAGNTDTQYF. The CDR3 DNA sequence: TGCGCCAGCAGTGTTTTGGCGGGAAACACAGATACGCAGTATTTT.

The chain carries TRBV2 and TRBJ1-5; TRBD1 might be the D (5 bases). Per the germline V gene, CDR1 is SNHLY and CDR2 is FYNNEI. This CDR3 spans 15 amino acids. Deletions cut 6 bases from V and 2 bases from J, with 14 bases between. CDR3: CASRVAGFGNQPQHF. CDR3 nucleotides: TGTGCCAGCAGAGTAGCAGGGTTTGGCAATCAGCCCCAGCATTTT.

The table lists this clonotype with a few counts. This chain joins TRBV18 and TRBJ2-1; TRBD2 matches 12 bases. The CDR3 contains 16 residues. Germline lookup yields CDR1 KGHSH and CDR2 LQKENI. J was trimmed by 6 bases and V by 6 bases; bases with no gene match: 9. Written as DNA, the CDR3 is TGTGCCAGCTCCCTCCGTCTAGCGGGGGGGGCCAATGAGCAGTTCTTC. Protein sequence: CASSLRLAGGANEQFF.

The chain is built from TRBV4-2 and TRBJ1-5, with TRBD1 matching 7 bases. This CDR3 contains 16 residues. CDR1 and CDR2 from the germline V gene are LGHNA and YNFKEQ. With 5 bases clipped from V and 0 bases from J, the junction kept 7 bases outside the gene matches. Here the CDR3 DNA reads TGTGCCAGCAGCTACGGGGGACAGAATAGCAATCAGCCCCAGCATTTT. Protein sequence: CASSYGGQNSNQPQHF.

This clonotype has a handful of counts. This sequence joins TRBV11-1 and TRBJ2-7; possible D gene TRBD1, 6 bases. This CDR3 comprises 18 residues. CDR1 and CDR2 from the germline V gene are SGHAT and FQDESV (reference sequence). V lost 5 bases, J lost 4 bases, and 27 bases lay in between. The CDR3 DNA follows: TGTGCCAGCAGCCCGATCATAGAGTCCCGGGACACAATTTACGAGCAGTACTTC. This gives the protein CASSPIIESRDTIYEQYF.

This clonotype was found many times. In DNA, the CDR3 is TGTGCCAGCAGCTTAGTGACAGGGGACCTTAACTATGGCTACACCTTC. Encoded protein: CASSLVTGDLNYGYTF. This chain connects TRBV7-2 to TRBJ1-2; 8 bases are a match to TRBD1. Germline assignment: CDR1 SGHTA and CDR2 FQGNSA. The ends lost 1 base at V and 1 base at J; junction bases unmatched: 5. The CDR3 runs to 16 residues.

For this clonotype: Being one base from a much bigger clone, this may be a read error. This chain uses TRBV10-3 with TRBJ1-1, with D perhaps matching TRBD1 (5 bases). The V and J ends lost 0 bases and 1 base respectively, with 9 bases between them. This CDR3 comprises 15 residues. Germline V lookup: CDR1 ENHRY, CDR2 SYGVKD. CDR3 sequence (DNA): TGTGCCATCAGTGAGTCCAGACAGAAGAACACTGAAGCTTTCTTT. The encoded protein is CAISESRQKNTEAFF.

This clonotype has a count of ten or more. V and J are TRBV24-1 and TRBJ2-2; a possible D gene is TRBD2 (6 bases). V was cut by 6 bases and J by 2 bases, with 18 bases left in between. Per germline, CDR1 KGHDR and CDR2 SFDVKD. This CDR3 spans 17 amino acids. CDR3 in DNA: TGTGCCACCAGTACACCTTTTGCGGGAAGAAACACCGGGGAGCTGTTTTTT. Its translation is CATSTPFAGRNTGELFF.

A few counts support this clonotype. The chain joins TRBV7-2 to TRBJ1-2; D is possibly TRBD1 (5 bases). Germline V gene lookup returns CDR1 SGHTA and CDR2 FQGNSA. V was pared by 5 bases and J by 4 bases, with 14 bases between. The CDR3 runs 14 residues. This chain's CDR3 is CASSILGLGYGYTF. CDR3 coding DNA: TGTGCCAGCAGCATACTGGGACTCGGCTATGGCTACACCTTC.

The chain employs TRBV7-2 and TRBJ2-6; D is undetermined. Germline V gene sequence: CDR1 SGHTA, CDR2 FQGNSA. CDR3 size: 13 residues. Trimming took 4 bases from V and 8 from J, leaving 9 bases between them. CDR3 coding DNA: TGTGCCAGCAGCTCGTTTGCGACCAACGTCCTGACTTTC. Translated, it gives CASSSFATNVLTF.

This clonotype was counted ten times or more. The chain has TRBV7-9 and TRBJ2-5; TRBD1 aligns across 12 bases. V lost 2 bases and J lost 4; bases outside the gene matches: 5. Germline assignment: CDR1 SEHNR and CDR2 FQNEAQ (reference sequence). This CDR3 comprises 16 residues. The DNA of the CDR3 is TGTGCCAGCAGCTTAACGGGACAGGGGGCTGGAGAGACCCAGTACTTC. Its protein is CASSLTGQGAGETQYF.

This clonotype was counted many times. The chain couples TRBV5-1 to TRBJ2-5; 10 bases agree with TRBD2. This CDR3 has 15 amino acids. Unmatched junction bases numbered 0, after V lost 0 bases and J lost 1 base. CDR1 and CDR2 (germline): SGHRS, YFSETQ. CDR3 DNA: TGCGCCAGCAGCTTGGCTAGCGGGGGCCAAGAGACCCAGTACTTC. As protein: CASSLASGGQETQYF.